These 19 T cell receptor beta chains share one sample of origin, sequenced in a study of blood T cell repertoires in COVID-19. Produced via immunoSEQ multiplex PCR; TCRdb's table is partial and in-frame only. The sample includes approximately 110,000 clones, 65% to 80% of them seen just once. Sequencing was done on a sample of peripheral blood. Receptor source: a man aged 65 to 79 with active or convalescent COVID-19.

This clone has only one observation. The chain recombines TRBV10-3 with TRBJ1-1; no definite D call. This CDR3 region has 15 residues. The V end was cut by 6 bases, the J end by 4 bases, with 18 bases between. The germline V gene has CDR1 ENHRY and CDR2 SYGVKD. CDR3 region: CAIRPGEGEGTEAFF. For the CDR3, the DNA is TGTGCCATCAGGCCTGGGGAGGGAGAGGGCACTGAAGCTTTCTTT.

The gene calls are TRBV5-1 and TRBJ1-5; 10 nucleotides line up with TRBD1. The germline CDR1 and CDR2 sequences are SGHRS and YFSETQ. The CDR3 spans 15 residues. The V segment lost 4 bases and the J segment 6 bases; nucleotides outside the gene matches: 7. The CDR3 region is CASSPGTGDFQPQHF. As DNA, the CDR3 is TGCGCCAGCAGCCCGGGGACAGGGGATTTTCAGCCCCAGCATTTT.

The rearrangement links TRBV2 to TRBJ2-5, with 9 bases aligning to TRBD1. V was pared by 7 bases and J by 4 bases, with 4 bases of the junction left unmatched. CDR3 length: 13 residues. CDR1 and CDR2 (germline): SNHLY, FYNNEI. This CDR3 is CASTADRGETQYF. CDR3 in DNA: TGTGCCAGCACCGCGGACAGGGGAGAGACCCAGTACTTC.

The V gene is TRBV4-1, the J gene TRBJ1-4, with 7 bases identical to TRBD1. Germline CDR1 reads MGHRA; CDR2 reads YSYEKL. After removal of 4 bases from V and 8 bases from J, the junction contained 4 bases not matched to a gene. CDR3 length: 13 amino acids. In nucleotides, the CDR3 is TGCGCCAGCAGCCTACAGGGGCGGGAAAAACTGTTTTTT. Translated, it gives CASSLQGREKLFF.

This chain joins TRBV6-5 and TRBJ1-1; D uncertain. CDR3 length equals 14 residues. The germline V and J ends were trimmed by 5 bases and 4 bases, with 14 bases remaining between them. Germline CDR1 and CDR2: MNHEY and SVGAGI. CDR3 coding DNA: TGTGCCAGCAGTCGACAAGGCCGAACCACTGAAGCTTTCTTT. This encodes CASSRQGRTTEAFF.

This clone was counted once. The rearrangement uses TRBV7-9 and TRBJ2-6, with 7 nucleotides matching TRBD1. There are 15 residues in the CDR3. J lost 4 bases, V lost 7 bases, and 7 bases had no gene match. The germline V gene has CDR1 SEHNR and CDR2 FQNEAQ (reference sequence). The CDR3 nucleotides are TGTGCCAGCACCTTGACAGGGCCCGGGGCCAACGTCCTGACTTTC. As protein: CASTLTGPGANVLTF.

The rearrangement joins TRBV3-1 (or the pseudogene TRBV3-2) to TRBJ1-2; D unclear. The CDR3 totals 13 residues. Germline CDR1 reads LGHDT; CDR2 reads YNNKEL (reference sequence). Trimming cost V 4 bases and J 2 bases, with 8 bases left between them. CDR3 in DNA: TGTGCCAGCAGCCTCAGTTCCAACTATGGCTACACCTTC. It encodes CASSLSSNYGYTF.

The sample holds a few counts of this clone. The rearrangement links TRBV10-3 to TRBJ2-7; unclear D gene. The V end was cut by 2 bases, the J end by 0 bases, with 5 bases between. The CDR3 is 13 residues long. Germline CDR1 ENHRY, CDR2 SYGVKD. Here the CDR3 reads CAISELSSYEQYF. CDR3 coding DNA: TGTGCCATCAGTGAGCTAAGCTCCTACGAGCAGTACTTC.

The V and J genes are TRBV24-1 and TRBJ2-4; TRBD2 might be the D (6 bases). The CDR3 is made up of 13 amino acids. The germline V and J ends were trimmed by 9 bases and 6 bases, with 14 bases remaining between them. CDR1 KGHDR and CDR2 SFDVKD come from the germline V gene. The CDR3 DNA reads TGTGCCACCTCTACGGGAGTGGTAAACATTCAGTACTTC. Amino acid sequence: CATSTGVVNIQYF.

The gene calls are TRBV2 and TRBJ2-5, with 10 bases aligning to TRBD2. The V gene's germline CDR1 is SNHLY and CDR2 FYNNEI. V shed 6 bases, J shed 5 bases, and the junction held 9 bases outside the gene matches. The CDR3 has 15 amino acids. The CDR3 loop is CASSLTVLAGETQYF. The CDR3 nucleotides read TGTGCCAGCAGCTTAACAGTACTAGCGGGGGAGACCCAGTACTTC.

The V gene is TRBV5-1, the J gene TRBJ2-5; a possible D gene is TRBD1 (6 bases). Germline CDR1 and CDR2: SGHRS and YFSETQ. The V and J ends lost 3 bases and 1 base respectively, with 13 bases between them. The CDR3 covers 15 residues. The CDR3 spells CASSSLGHPQETQYF. CDR3 nucleotide sequence: TGCGCCAGCAGCTCGCTGGGACACCCCCAAGAGACCCAGTACTTC. Variable domain in full (rest from reference TRBV5-1 and TRBJ2-5): KAGVTQTPRYLIKTRGQQVTLSCSPISGHRSVSWYQQTPGQGLQFLFEYFSETQRNKGNFPGRFSGRQFSNSRSEMNVSTLELGDSALYLCASSSLGHPQETQYFGPGTRLLVL.

The CDR3 sequence is CASSWDSLNSPLHF. CDR3 coding DNA: TGTGCCAGCAGTTGGGACAGTTTAAATTCACCCCTCCACTTT. The chain uses TRBV27 and TRBJ1-6; TRBD1 agrees at 7 bases. The V and J ends lost 4 bases and 7 bases, in that order; junction bases with no gene match: 4. The CDR3 totals 14 residues. The germline gives CDR1 MNHEY, CDR2 SMNVEV (reference sequence).

The gene calls are TRBV30 and TRBJ2-2; D may be TRBD1 (6 bases). The V end lost 5 bases, the J end lost 6 bases, and 16 bases lay between the germline ends. The CDR3 covers 14 residues. The germline V gene has CDR1 GTSNPN and CDR2 SVGIG (reference sequence). The CDR3 bases are TGTGCCTGGTCGGGACAACGGGTGCCCGGGGAGCTGTTTTTT. This sequence encodes CAWSGQRVPGELFF.

This clone came up once. The chain joins TRBV6-1 to TRBJ2-3; D possibly corresponds to TRBD1 (6 bases). V was cut by 2 bases and J by 5 bases, with 23 bases left in between. CDR3 length: 18 residues. Germline V gene sequence: CDR1 MNHNS, CDR2 SASEGT. DNA of the CDR3: TGTGCCAGCAGTGAAAAGGGGGAAGGAAGGGGATCTATAGATACGCAGTATTTT. It translates to CASSEKGEGRGSIDTQYF.

This clone turned up a few times. This CDR3 reads CATSPRQDMNTEAFF. CDR3 sequence (DNA): TGTGCCACCAGCCCCAGACAGGATATGAACACTGAAGCTTTCTTT. The V gene is TRBV15, the J gene TRBJ1-1, with D possibly TRBD1 on 6 matching bases. Germline lookup yields CDR1 LNHNV and CDR2 YYDKDF (reference sequence). Trimming pared 5 bases from V and 0 bases from J, leaving 13 bases between. The CDR3 is made up of 15 amino acids. The whole variable domain, remainder taken from reference TRBV15 and TRBJ1-1, is DAMVIQNPRYQVTQFGKPVTLSCSQTLNHNVMYWYQQKSSQAPKLLFHYYDKDFNNEADTPDNFQSRRPNTSFCFLDIRSPGLGDTAMYLCATSPRQDMNTEAFFGQGTRLTVV.

The chain links TRBV6-5 to TRBJ1-5; D is perhaps TRBD1 (5 bases). Between the trimmed V and J ends, which lost 6 bases and 0 bases, there was a span of 12 bases. Per germline, CDR1 MNHEY and CDR2 SVGAGI. The CDR3 spans 15 residues. The CDR3 nucleotides read TGTGCCAGCAGGGAGACAGATTATAGCAATCAGCCCCAGCATTTT. Protein sequence: CASRETDYSNQPQHF.

The CDR3 DNA is TGTGCCAGCAGCTTAGGCCAGGGACAGGCGGATGACTATGGCTACACCTTC. Encoded protein: CASSLGQGQADDYGYTF. The genes are TRBV7-2 and TRBJ1-2, with 8 bases fitting TRBD1. CDR3 length equals 17 residues. J gave up 3 bases and V 1 base, and 10 bases lay outside the gene matches. From germline, CDR1 is SGHTA and CDR2 FQGNSA.

The genes are TRBV27 and TRBJ1-2, with 7 bases aligning to TRBD1. The germline CDR1 and CDR2 sequences are MNHEY and SMNVEV (reference sequence). The CDR3 contains 15 residues. The V segment lost 6 bases and the J segment 1 base; nucleotides outside the gene matches: 8. DNA for the CDR3: TGTGCCAGCAGGGCTCGACAGGGCCTTAACTATGGCTACACCTTC. As protein: CASRARQGLNYGYTF.

This chain joins TRBV4-1 and TRBJ2-3; TRBD2 aligns across 9 bases. V shed 4 bases and J 1 base; nucleotides not matched to a gene: 6. Germline V gene lookup returns CDR1 MGHRA and CDR2 YSYEKL. The CDR3 runs to 16 residues. CDR3 bases: TGCGCCAGCAGCCTATTATTAGCGGGAGGCACAGATACGCAGTATTTT. Its translation is CASSLLLAGGTDTQYF.